The count of the clone carrying this TCR beta chain is one. What it binds is unknown. This clone may be a read error of a much larger clone one base away. The data stem from a study of lung T cells in sarcoidosis with Löfgren's syndrome. CDR1 and CDR2 (germline): SGHTA, FQGTGA. The CDR3 is made up of 13 amino acids. TCRdb ran MiXCR on the reads and lists one entry per CDR3 protein. The repertoire holds roughly 63,000 distinct CDR3 sequences, with approximately 22% as singletons. Whole-study results and caveats: TRAV12-1 and TRBV2 were reportedly most expanded in Löfgren's patients. TRAV12-1 preferentially paired with TRBV2, with homologous CDR3s.

The TCR comes from a human donor with sarcoidosis (Löfgren's syndrome or another form), or a control subject (not recorded which). Specimen: CD4+ T cells from PBMCs. This chain links TRBV7-3 with TRBJ1-1, with D possibly matching TRBD1 (6 bases). CDR3 region: CASSPSPGQEVFF. The CDR3 region has the DNA TGTGCCAGCAGCCCCAGTCCGGGACAAGAAGTTTTCTTT. Using reference TRBV7-3 and TRBJ1-1 for the parts outside the CDR3, the full variable domain is GAGVSQTPSNKVTEKGKYVELRCDPISGHTALYWYRQSLGQGPEFLIYFQGTGAADDSGLPNDRFFAVRPEGSVSTLKIQRTERGDSAVYLCASSPSPGQEVFFGQGTRLTVV.